A selection of T cell receptor beta chains follows, all from one sample in a study of a mutant IDH1 vaccine in newly diagnosed glioma. The method was immunoSEQ multiplex PCR; TCRdb's version includes in-frame clones alone and lacks a portion of them. The sample has tens of thousands of clones; roughly 80% are singletons. These receptors' targets are unknown. The input for sequencing was PBMCs, taken from a glioma patient whose treatment included an IDH1 peptide vaccine. Receptors were obtained from a man aged 50 to 60 with glioma. Each CDR3 is given with its conserved first and last residue. The D gene is left open where the match is weak. The listing skips clone size in some rows; elsewhere it reads once, few, many or a size class.

d_call,j_call,v_call,clone_size,cdr3_aa,cdr3_nt
TRBD1,TRBJ1-5,TRBV6-1,.,CASRPTGEGSAQHF,TGTGCCAGCAGACCGACAGGGGAGGGATCAGCCCAGCATTTT
TRBD2,TRBJ2-1,TRBV30,.,CAWSPGLAGDNEQFF,TGTGCCTGGAGTCCAGGACTAGCGGGGGACAATGAGCAGTTCTTC
TRBD1,TRBJ1-1,TRBV6-6,.,CASSRTGGTEAFF,TGTGCCAGCAGCCGGACAGGGGGCACTGAAGCTTTCTTT
.,TRBJ1-2,TRBV28,.,CASSSGGDANYGYTF,TGTGCCAGCAGCAGTGGGGGGGACGCTAACTATGGCTACACCTTC
.,TRBJ1-3,TRBV28,few,CASKKQGSSGNTIYF,TGTGCCAGCAAAAAACAGGGCAGCTCTGGAAACACCATATATTTT
TRBD1,TRBJ1-3,TRBV5-6,.,CASSPGQGQISGNTIYF,TGTGCCAGCAGCCCTGGACAGGGGCAAATCTCTGGAAACACCATATATTTT
TRBD1,TRBJ1-1,TRBV7-8,.,CASSLAGQGAASVRAFF,TGTGCCAGCAGCTTAGCGGGACAGGGGGCGGCGAGTGTGCGAGCTTTCTTT
TRBD1,TRBJ2-6,TRBV5-1,.,CASSLAVQDRGSGANVLTF,TGCGCCAGCAGCTTGGCCGTCCAGGACAGGGGCTCTGGGGCCAACGTCCTGACTTTC
.,TRBJ2-5,TRBV7-9,.,CASSLTQGLAETQYF,TGTGCCAGCAGCTTAACTCAGGGGTTGGCGGAGACCCAGTACTTC
.,TRBJ2-7,TRBV15,.,CATSSRGTSYEQYF,TGTGCCACCAGCAGCCGCGGGACCTCCTACGAGCAGTACTTC
.,TRBJ1-5,TRBV4-3,.,CASSQDGGGPQHF,TGCGCCAGCAGCCAAGATGGAGGTGGACCCCAGCATTTT
TRBD1,TRBJ2-7,TRBV5-6,.,CASSSFEEDRGNNEQYF,TGTGCCAGCAGCTCGTTCGAGGAGGACAGGGGGAACAACGAGCAGTACTTC
.,TRBJ2-3,TRBV19,.,CASSREGGLNTQYF,TGTGCCAGTAGTAGGGAGGGGGGCCTGAATACGCAGTATTTT
TRBD1,TRBJ2-2,TRBV5-1,few,CASSRVGTGRSGELFF,TGCGCCAGCAGCCGCGTGGGGACAGGGAGAAGCGGGGAGCTGTTTTTT
TRBD1,TRBJ2-7,TRBV9,.,CASSLGQARSEQYF,TGTGCCAGCAGCCTGGGACAGGCGAGGTCCGAGCAGTACTTC
TRBD1,TRBJ2-5,TRBV9,once,CASSPPGGPETQYF,TGTGCCAGCAGCCCACCAGGGGGCCCAGAGACCCAGTACTTC
.,TRBJ1-2,TRBV15,.,CATSSLSIGGYTF,TGTGCCACCAGCAGCCTCAGCATCGGGGGCTACACCTTC
.,TRBJ1-3,TRBV9,.,CASSVSGISASGNTIYF,TGTGCCAGCAGCGTTTCAGGGATTTCAGCGTCCGGAAACACCATATATTTT
TRBD1,TRBJ1-2,TRBV4-1,.,CASSQERGQGYGYTF,TGCGCCAGCAGCCAAGAGAGGGGACAGGGGTATGGCTACACCTTC
TRBD1,TRBJ1-5,TRBV2,.,CASLGDRGHQPQHF,TGTGCCAGCCTAGGGGACAGGGGCCATCAGCCCCAGCATTTT
TRBD1,TRBJ1-1,TRBV28,few,CASSFEYRGLNTEAFF,TGTGCCAGCAGTTTCGAATACAGGGGGCTCAACACTGAAGCTTTCTTT
.,TRBJ1-2,TRBV19,.,CASSKQEGYGYTF,TGTGCCAGTAGTAAGCAGGAGGGCTATGGCTACACCTTC
.,TRBJ2-7,TRBV19,.,CASSGTASYEQYF,TGTGCCAGTAGTGGAACAGCCTCCTACGAGCAGTACTTC
.,TRBJ1-5,TRBV19,.,CASTYNPRTGNQPQHF,TGTGCCAGTACCTATAACCCCCGAACGGGCAATCAGCCCCAGCATTTT
.,TRBJ1-3,TRBV9,few,CASSVLSSGNTIYF,TGTGCCAGCAGCGTATTAAGCTCTGGAAACACCATATATTTT
.,TRBJ2-3,TRBV30,.,CAWSPGGTDTQYF,TGTGCCTGGAGTCCAGGGGGGACAGATACGCAGTATTTT
.,TRBJ2-2,TRBV7-9,.,CASSLKNSYAGELFF,TGTGCCAGCAGCTTAAAGAACAGTTATGCCGGGGAGCTGTTTTTT
.,TRBJ2-3,TRBV2,.,CASSASTDTQYF,TGTGCCAGCAGTGCTAGCACAGATACGCAGTATTTT
TRBD1,TRBJ1-3,TRBV30,once,CAWGGTGASKYTIYF,TGTGCCTGGGGGGGGACAGGGGCCTCCAAGTACACCATATATTTT
TRBD1,TRBJ1-1,TRBV7-3,.,CASSLTTGGPEAFF,TGTGCCAGCAGCTTAACGACAGGGGGCCCCGAAGCTTTCTTT
.,TRBJ2-5,TRBV4-3,many,CASSPDPQETQYF,TGCGCCAGCAGCCCGGACCCTCAAGAGACCCAGTACTTC
.,TRBJ1-6,TRBV2,.,CASKRESYNSPLHF,TGTGCCAGCAAACGGGAGAGCTATAATTCACCCCTCCACTTT
.,TRBJ1-4,TRBV9,.,CASSPLGDEKLFF,TGTGCCAGCAGCCCCTTGGGCGATGAAAAACTGTTTTTT
.,TRBJ2-5,TRBV10-3,.,CAISEGPTKETQYF,TGTGCCATCAGTGAGGGCCCGACAAAAGAGACCCAGTACTTC
.,TRBJ2-2,TRBV4-3,.,CASSQGRNTGELFF,TGCGCCAGCAGCCAAGGGCGGAACACCGGGGAGCTGTTTTTT
TRBD1,TRBJ1-2,TRBV19,few,CASSVSGQGGYGYTF,TGTGCCAGTAGCGTAAGTGGACAGGGCGGCTATGGCTACACCTTC
.,TRBJ1-1,TRBV19,.,CASRTANTEAFF,TGTGCCAGTAGGACGGCGAACACTGAAGCTTTCTTT
TRBD1,TRBJ1-5,TRBV7-2,.,CASSSGTGGVQPQHF,TGTGCCAGCAGCTCCGGGACAGGGGGCGTCCAGCCCCAGCATTTT
.,TRBJ2-5,TRBV11-2,.,CASSLDLLQETQYF,TGTGCCAGCAGCTTAGACCTACTTCAAGAGACCCAGTACTTC
.,TRBJ2-7,TRBV5-1,.,CASSTSGYEQYF,TGCGCCAGCAGCACAAGCGGCTACGAGCAGTACTTC
.,TRBJ2-6,TRBV5-4,.,CASSLIGDGANVLTF,TGTGCCAGCAGCTTGATAGGGGACGGGGCCAACGTCCTGACTTTC